The entry below gives a single T cell receptor (beta chain) sequence along with its context. V trimming: 1 base; J trimming: 4 bases; junction bases outside the gene matches: 10. CDR1 is SGHDT, CDR2 YYEEEE, per germline. The CDR3 has 16 residues. These data are taken from a study of blood T cell repertoires in COVID-19. Study-level information: Acute-phase and convalescent COVID-19 samples originated in the United States, Italy and Spain. The cDNA or gDNA used as material had been derived from T cells, B-cell-depleted T cells, or PBMCs.

Authors' methods: The authors estimated nucleated cell counts from reference gene primer amplification. Sequencing used immunoSEQ multiplex PCR; TCRdb keeps in-frame clones, though not all of them. V and J calls and clone size follow that table, whereas D and trimming were derived from the DNA. Among more than 95,000 clones listed, about four fifths were seen once. The J gene is TRBJ2-5, the V gene TRBV5-6; 7 positions match TRBD1. Sequenced sample: peripheral blood. This sequence was found in a woman older than 75 with active or convalescent COVID-19. CDR3 sequence: CASSLLVTGERETQYF. CDR3 DNA sequence: TGTGCCAGCAGCTTGCTGGTTACAGGGGAAAGAGAGACCCAGTACTTC.